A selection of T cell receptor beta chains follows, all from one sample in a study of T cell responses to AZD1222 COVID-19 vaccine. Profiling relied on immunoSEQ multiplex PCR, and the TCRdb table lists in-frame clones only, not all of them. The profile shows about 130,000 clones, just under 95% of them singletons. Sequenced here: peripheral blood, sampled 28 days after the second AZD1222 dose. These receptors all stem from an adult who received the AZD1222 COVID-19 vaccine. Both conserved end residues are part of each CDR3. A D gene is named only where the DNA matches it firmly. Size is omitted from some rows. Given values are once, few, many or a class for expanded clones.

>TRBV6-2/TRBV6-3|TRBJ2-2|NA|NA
TGTGCCAGCAGCCTAGCTCCCGGGGAGCTGTTTTTT
CASSLAPGELFF
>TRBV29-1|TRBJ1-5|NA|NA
TGCAGTGTCAAGGGATCCAGCAATCAGCCCCAGCATTTT
CSVKGSSNQPQHF
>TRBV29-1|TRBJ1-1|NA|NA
TGCAGCCCTGTAAGGGGGACTGAAGCTTTCTTT
CSPVRGTEAFF
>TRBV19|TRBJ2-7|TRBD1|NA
TGTGCCAGTAGTATGGCTTCCGGGACAGGGGGCGAAAGTGTACGACCCTACGAGCAGTACTTC
CASSMASGTGGESVRPYEQYF
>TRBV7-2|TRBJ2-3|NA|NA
TGTGCCAGCACCTCTAGCTGGTCAGATACGCAGTATTTT
CASTSSWSDTQYF
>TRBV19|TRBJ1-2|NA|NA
TGTGCCAGTAGTAACTATGGCTACACCTTC
CASSNYGYTF
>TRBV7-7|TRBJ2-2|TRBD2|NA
TGTGCCAGCGCCCCTAGCGGAAGCACCGGGGAGCTGTTTTTT
CASAPSGSTGELFF
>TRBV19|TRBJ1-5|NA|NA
TGTGCCAGTAGCGGGCCGGGTCAGCCCCAGCATTTT
CASSGPGQPQHF
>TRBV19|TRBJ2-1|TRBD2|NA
TGTGCCAGTAGTATGTCAGGGAGGAGTAGCGGGAGACTCTATGAGCAGTTCTTC
CASSMSGRSSGRLYEQFF
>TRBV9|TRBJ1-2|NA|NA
TGTGCCAGCAGCGTGGGGGAGAGAGGCTACACCTTC
CASSVGERGYTF
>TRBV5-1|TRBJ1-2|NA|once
TGCGCCAGCAGCTTGGCCACTGGGGGCTCTAACTATGGCTACACCTTC
CASSLATGGSNYGYTF
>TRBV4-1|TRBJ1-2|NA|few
TGCGCCAGCAGCCAAGTTGTAAACCGGGACGGAGCTAACTATGGCTACACCTTC
CASSQVVNRDGANYGYTF
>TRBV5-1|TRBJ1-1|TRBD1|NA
TGCGCCAGCAGCCCCGGGACAGGGGGCACTGAAGCTTTCTTT
CASSPGTGGTEAFF
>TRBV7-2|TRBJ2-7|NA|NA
TGTGCCAGCAGCGAGGGGGGGGGCAACCCCTACGAGCAGTACTTC
CASSEGGGNPYEQYF
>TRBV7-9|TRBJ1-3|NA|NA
TGTGCCAGCAGCCTACTGACAGGAACTGGAAACACCATATATTTT
CASSLLTGTGNTIYF
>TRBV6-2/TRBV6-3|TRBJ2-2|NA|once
TGTGCCAGCAGTTCGCGACCCGACGGGGAGCTGTTTTTT
CASSSRPDGELFF
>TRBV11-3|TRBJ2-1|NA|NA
TGTGCCAGCAGCCCCGGGGTCTCCGCGGATGAGCAGTTCTTC
CASSPGVSADEQFF
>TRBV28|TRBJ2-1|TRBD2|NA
TGTGCCAGCAGTCCCCCGGGACTAGCGAACAATGAGCAGTTCTTC
CASSPPGLANNEQFF
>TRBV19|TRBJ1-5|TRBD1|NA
TGTGCCAGTAGTCCAAGGGACAGCCTCTATAGCAATCAGCCCCAGCATTTT
CASSPRDSLYSNQPQHF
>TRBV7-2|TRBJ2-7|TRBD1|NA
TGTGCCAGCAGCTTAGATGGGACAGACTCCTACGAGCAGTACTTC
CASSLDGTDSYEQYF
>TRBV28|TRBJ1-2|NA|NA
TGTGCCAGCACCACCCCAGAGGGCACGGTCTATGGCTACACCTTC
CASTTPEGTVYGYTF
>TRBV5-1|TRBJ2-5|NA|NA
TGCGCCAGCAGCTTGGAAGGGGGGGGGTTCCAAGAGACCCAGTACTTC
CASSLEGGGFQETQYF
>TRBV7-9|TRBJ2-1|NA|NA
TGTGCCAGCAGCTTAACGGAAGGTGAGCAGTTCTTC
CASSLTEGEQFF
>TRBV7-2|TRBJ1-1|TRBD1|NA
TGTGCCAGCAGCTTAGCCTTGGACAGGGTTCAAGCTTTCTTT
CASSLALDRVQAFF
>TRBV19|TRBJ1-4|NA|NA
TGTGCCAGTACGCTGACAGGCAATAATGAAAAACTGTTTTTT
CASTLTGNNEKLFF
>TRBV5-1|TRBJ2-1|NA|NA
TGCGCCAGCAGATTTGAAGGGGTAAAGGAGTTCTTC
CASRFEGVKEFF
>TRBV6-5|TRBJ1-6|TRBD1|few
TGTGCCAGCACCGACAGGGCCCAATCACCCCTCCACTTT
CASTDRAQSPLHF
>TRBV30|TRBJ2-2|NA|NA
TGTGCCTGGAGTAAGGGACTCGACACCGGGGAGCTGTTTTTT
CAWSKGLDTGELFF
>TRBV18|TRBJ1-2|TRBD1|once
TGTGCCAGCTCACCCAGGGGGACCGCGATACCTAACTATGGCTACACCTTC
CASSPRGTAIPNYGYTF
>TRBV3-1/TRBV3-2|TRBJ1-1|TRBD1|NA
TGTGCCAGCAGCCGGGACAGGGCGGGTACTGAAGCTTTCTTT
CASSRDRAGTEAFF
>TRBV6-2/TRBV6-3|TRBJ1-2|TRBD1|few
TGTGCCAGCAGTTACGGGGGCGGGACAGCCCGTGATGGCTACACCTTC
CASSYGGGTARDGYTF